The sequence of this T cell receptor (beta chain) was determined in a study of blood T cells in healthy people across ages. Study conclusions and caveats: The study lacked donor CMV status, which possibly confounded expanded clonotype changes. Bulk PBMC profiling left naive and antigen-experienced comparisons inconclusive.

Points on this clonotype: Its antigen is still unknown.

The length of the CDR3 is 14 residues. The V gene's germline CDR1 is SGHDT and CDR2 YYEEEE. The V end lost 3 bases, the J end lost 6 bases, and 14 bases lay between the germline ends. The second PCR ran roughly 7 to 11 cycles with a sample-barcoded 5' primer and J-beta primers. Each CDR3 protein is one row after TCRdb ran MiXCR on the 5' RACE reads. In the table there are about 670,000 distinct CDR3 sequences, approximately 40% of which are singletons. V and J are TRBV5-6 and TRBJ2-3, with no clear D. What was sequenced was blood. The clonotype comes from an older man in good health. CDR3 in amino acids: CASSYRNPLDTQYF. The CDR3 nucleotides are TGTGCCAGCAGCTACAGAAACCCCCTGGATACGCAGTATTTT. Full variable domain (missing parts from reference TRBV5-6 and TRBJ2-3): DAGVTQSPTHLIKTRGQQVTLRCSPKSGHDTVSWYQQALGQGPQFIFQYYEEEERQRGNFPDRFSGHQFPNYSSELNVNALLLGDSALYLCASSYRNPLDTQYFGPGTRLTVL.